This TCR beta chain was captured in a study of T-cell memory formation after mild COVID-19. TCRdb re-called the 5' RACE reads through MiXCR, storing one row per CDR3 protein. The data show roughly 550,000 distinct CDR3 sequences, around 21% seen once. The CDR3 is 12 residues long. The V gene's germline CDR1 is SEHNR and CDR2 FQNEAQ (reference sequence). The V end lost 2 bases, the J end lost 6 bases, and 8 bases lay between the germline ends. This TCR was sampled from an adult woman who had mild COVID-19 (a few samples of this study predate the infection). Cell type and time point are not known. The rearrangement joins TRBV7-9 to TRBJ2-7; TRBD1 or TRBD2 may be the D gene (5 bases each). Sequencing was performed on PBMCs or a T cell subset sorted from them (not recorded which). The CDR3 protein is CASSLRGVEQYF. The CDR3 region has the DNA TGTGCCAGCAGCTTAAGGGGAGTCGAGCAGTACTTC.